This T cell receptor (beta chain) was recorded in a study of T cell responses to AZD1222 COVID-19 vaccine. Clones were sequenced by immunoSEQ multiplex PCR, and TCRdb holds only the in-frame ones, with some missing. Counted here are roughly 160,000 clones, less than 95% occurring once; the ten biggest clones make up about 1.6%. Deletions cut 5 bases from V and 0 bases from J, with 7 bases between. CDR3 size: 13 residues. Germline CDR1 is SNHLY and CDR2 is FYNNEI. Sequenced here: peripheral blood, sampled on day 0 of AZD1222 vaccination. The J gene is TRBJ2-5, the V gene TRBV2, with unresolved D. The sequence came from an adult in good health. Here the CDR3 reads CASSPADQETQYF. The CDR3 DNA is TGTGCCAGCAGTCCGGCGGACCAAGAGACCCAGTACTTC.